These 20 T cell receptor beta chains were all obtained from the same sample, sequenced in a study of regulatory T cells in long-lasting Graves disease. Both iRepertoire HTBI primers and Arm-PCR of CDR3 regions were used to build the TCR beta libraries. TCRdb re-called the multiplex PCR reads with MiXCR, one entry per CDR3 protein. The table records some 410,000 distinct CDR3 sequences, about 15% of them present only once. Sample time point: newly diagnosed GD, antithyroid drugs for less than 3 months. After RNA was extracted from PBMCs, the TCR library was made from it. The same sample was also used in a study of T cells in Graves' hyperthyroidism and ophthalmopathy.

Sequenced here: peripheral blood mononuclear cells (PBMCs), sampled at new diagnosis, from a patient treated with antithyroid drugs. The receptor source for this set is a woman under 40 with Graves disease.

As to this clonotype: Since a much larger clone is just one base distant, this may be a read error. V usage is TRBV24-1 and J usage is TRBJ2-1; a possible D gene is TRBD1 (5 bases). The CDR3 has 15 amino acids. Germline CDR1 reads KGHDR; CDR2 reads SFDVKD. Trimming cost V 5 bases and J 12 bases, with 22 bases left between them. The CDR3 DNA is TGTGCCACCAGTGGAGGCCAGGGCATCCCGCGTGGGCAGTTCTTC. Translating gives CATSGGQGIPRGQFF.

This clonotype was picked up many times. The chain employs TRBV6-1 and TRBJ1-2; weak D call: TRBD1 (6 bases). Trimming pared 8 bases from V and 0 bases from J, leaving 13 bases between. This CDR3 is built from 14 residues. Germline V gene data show CDR1 as MNHNS and CDR2 as SASEGT. The CDR3 here is CASFAGGPNYGYTF. CDR3 nucleotides: TGTGCCAGCTTTGCCGGGGGCCCTAACTATGGCTACACCTTC.

The rearrangement links TRBV7-9 to TRBJ2-1, with 8 nucleotides matching TRBD2. This CDR3 has 15 amino acids. Losses at the gene ends were 4 bases for V and 5 bases for J; bases not matched to a gene: 7. Looked up from germline, CDR1 is SEHNR and CDR2 is FQNEAQ (reference sequence). This chain's CDR3 is CASSYSTSGHNEQFF. The DNA for the CDR3 is TGTGCCAGCAGCTATAGCACTAGCGGACACAATGAGCAGTTCTTC.

V and J are TRBV6-2 or TRBV6-3 and TRBJ2-1; D remains unclear. The CDR3 contains 12 residues. Germline CDR1 reads MNHEY; CDR2 reads SVGEGT. V lost 2 bases and J lost 10, with 9 bases in between. CDR3 in amino acids: CASSYRVWEQFF. In nucleotides, the CDR3 is TGTGCCAGCAGTTACCGGGTGTGGGAGCAGTTCTTC.

Concerning this clonotype: This could be a read error, since a much larger clone is one nucleotide away. V usage is TRBV3-1 and J usage is TRBJ1-2; D unresolved. This CDR3 has 15 amino acids. Germline V gives CDR1 LGHDT, CDR2 YNNKEL (reference sequence). CDR3: CASSQEAGWKGGCTF. CDR3 nucleotides: TGTGCCAGCAGCCAAGAGGCAGGATGGAAGGGAGGCTGCACCTTC.

This clonotype was seen ten or more times. The rearrangement uses TRBV28 and TRBJ2-7; 10 bases agree with TRBD2. The CDR3 is made up of 14 amino acids. V shed 7 bases and J 3 bases; nucleotides not matched to a gene: 6. CDR1 is MDHEN and CDR2 is SYDVKM in the germline V gene. The CDR3 DNA reads as TGTGCCAGCACCCGACTAGCGGGTATCTACGAGCAGTACTTC. Encoded protein: CASTRLAGIYEQYF. Variable domain in full (rest from reference TRBV28 and TRBJ2-7): DVKVTQSSRYLVKRTGEKVFLECVQDMDHENMFWYRQDPGLGLRLIYFSYDVKMKEKGDIPEGYSVSREKKERFSLILESASTNQTSMYLCASTRLAGIYEQYFGPGTRLTVT.

This clonotype was recorded at least ten times. The chain uses TRBV7-9 and TRBJ2-1, with D perhaps TRBD1 or TRBD2 (5 bases each). In germline, CDR1 is SEHNR, CDR2 FQNEAQ (reference sequence). The length of the CDR3 is 14 residues. V was pared by 5 bases and J by 5 bases, with 13 bases between. This chain's CDR3 is CASSPVGPHNEQFF. The CDR3 region has the DNA TGTGCCAGCAGCCCCGTGGGACCACACAATGAGCAGTTCTTC.

This clonotype was detected only a few times. The genes are TRBV30 and TRBJ2-1, with TRBD1 matching over 9 bases. Germline CDR1 and CDR2: GTSNPN and SVGIG (reference sequence). J gave up 5 bases and V 2 bases, and 10 bases lay outside the gene matches. There are 16 residues in the CDR3. The CDR3 DNA sequence: TGTGCCTGGAGTCTAAAACGACAGGGGGAAGACAATGAGCAGTTCTTC. Its translation is CAWSLKRQGEDNEQFF.

The sample holds many counts of this clonotype. The V gene is TRBV5-1, the J gene TRBJ2-2; 9 bases map to TRBD1. The germline gives CDR1 SGHRS, CDR2 YFSETQ. With V trimmed by 4 bases and J by 7 bases, 5 bases remained unmatched. This CDR3 contains 14 residues. The CDR3 here is CASSTGQGFGELFF. CDR3 bases: TGCGCCAGCAGCACGGGACAGGGATTCGGGGAGCTGTTTTTT.

The sample holds many counts of this clonotype. The chain carries TRBV6-5 and TRBJ2-1; 14 nucleotides match TRBD2. The V and J ends lost 2 bases and 1 base, in that order; junction bases with no gene match: 4. The CDR3 length is 18 residues. The germline gives CDR1 MNHEY, CDR2 SVGAGI. CDR3 in DNA: TGTGCCAGCAGTTACATGACTAGCGGGAGGGGGTCCTACAATGAGCAGTTCTTC. It translates to CASSYMTSGRGSYNEQFF.

This clonotype was seen many times. The V and J genes are TRBV28 and TRBJ2-7; tentatively, D is TRBD1 or TRBD2 (5 bases each). Germline V gives CDR1 MDHEN, CDR2 SYDVKM. The length of the CDR3 is 15 residues. Trimming left V 5 bases short and J 3 bases short, with 17 bases between. CDR3 residues: CASSPRGPVVYEQYF. The DNA of the CDR3 is TGTGCCAGCAGTCCCCGGGGCCCGGTGGTCTACGAGCAGTACTTC.

Ten or more counts support this clonotype. Here the CDR3 DNA reads TGCGCCAGCAGCTTGGAAGGACAGATCCACGGCACCTATGGCTACACCTTC. It specifies CASSLEGQIHGTYGYTF. The chain combines TRBV5-1 with TRBJ1-2; perhaps TRBD1 as D (6 bases). The CDR3 has 17 residues. The germline V gene has CDR1 SGHRS and CDR2 YFSETQ. Trimming took off 0 bases at V and 4 bases at J, with 19 bases between the two ends.

There are many counts of this clonotype. The rearrangement links TRBV28 to TRBJ1-2; TRBD1 might be the D (5 bases). The CDR3 totals 16 residues. The V end was cut by 2 bases, the J end by 4 bases, with 17 bases between. Germline values: CDR1 MDHEN, CDR2 SYDVKM. In nucleotides, the CDR3 is TGTGCCAGCAGTTTAGGGAGGGACCGCCCAATCTATGGCTACACCTTC. It translates to CASSLGRDRPIYGYTF.

This clonotype has just a few counts. The CDR3 here is CASSPGQARKTQYF. The CDR3, as DNA: TGTGCCAGCAGTCCAGGACAGGCGAGGAAGACCCAGTACTTC. The chain is built from TRBV27 and TRBJ2-5, with 7 bases aligning to TRBD1. The J segment lost 6 bases and the V segment lost 5 bases, leaving 9 bases of the junction unmatched. This CDR3 is 14 amino acids long. CDR1 and CDR2 (germline): MNHEY, SMNVEV (reference sequence).

This clonotype was observed many times. The rearrangement joins TRBV6-5 to TRBJ1-1; D unclear. V shed 2 bases and J shed 8 bases, with 6 bases lying between them. Germline lookup yields CDR1 MNHEY and CDR2 SVGAGI. This CDR3 spans 11 amino acids. CDR3 DNA sequence: TGTGCCAGCAGTTACCCGCGAGAAGCTTTCTTT. This gives the protein CASSYPREAFF.

This clonotype was observed at least ten times. This sequence joins TRBV20-1 and TRBJ2-3; D unclear. The germline CDR1 and CDR2 sequences are DFQATT and SNEGSKA (reference sequence). Trimming took off 2 bases at V and 0 bases at J, with 12 bases between the two ends. The CDR3 sequence is 15 residues long. The CDR3 is CSARQVATSTDTQYF. The CDR3 DNA follows: TGCAGTGCTAGACAGGTAGCAACAAGCACAGATACGCAGTATTTT.

The genes are TRBV6-5 and TRBJ1-3; no definite D call. Germline V gene data show CDR1 as MNHEY and CDR2 as SVGAGI. The CDR3 loop spans 19 amino acids. V was shortened by 3 bases and J by 0 bases, with 21 bases between the two germline ends. CDR3 nucleotides: TGTGCCAGCAGTTATAGGCAGCCTGGAGATTTGTACTCTGGAAACACCATATATTTT. Residues: CASSYRQPGDLYSGNTIYF.

This clonotype has a handful of counts. The chain links TRBV15 to TRBJ2-1; weak D call: TRBD1 (6 bases). V was shortened by 8 bases and J by 1 base, with 15 bases between the two germline ends. Per germline, CDR1 LNHNV and CDR2 YYDKDF (reference sequence). This CDR3 is built from 15 residues. The CDR3 loop is CATQGSGDSYNEQFF. The CDR3 coding sequence is TGTGCCACCCAGGGGTCGGGCGATTCCTACAATGAGCAGTTCTTC.

The chain has TRBV11-2 and TRBJ2-7; D gene ambiguous. Trimming pared 5 bases from V and 6 bases from J, leaving 14 bases between. Germline V lookup: CDR1 SGHAT, CDR2 FQNNGV. The CDR3 is made up of 13 amino acids. Here the CDR3 DNA reads TGTGCCAGCAGCCGCGAAAGATGGCGCGAGCAGTACTTC. Translating it yields CASSRERWREQYF.

This clonotype showed up many times. The CDR3 protein is CASSQIGQGKYQETQYF. As DNA, the CDR3 is TGTGCCAGCTCACAAATCGGACAGGGAAAGTACCAAGAGACCCAGTACTTC. The chain has TRBV18 and TRBJ2-5, with 8 bases lining up with TRBD1. The CDR3 runs to 17 residues. The trim removed 4 bases at V and 0 bases at J, leaving 10 bases unmatched. In germline, CDR1 is KGHSH, CDR2 LQKENI. Variable domain in full (rest from reference TRBV18 and TRBJ2-5): NAGVMQNPRHLVRRRGQEARLRCSPMKGHSHVYWYRQLPEEGLKFMVYLQKENIIDESGMPKERFSAEFPKEGPSILRIQQVVRGDSAAYFCASSQIGQGKYQETQYFGPGTRLLVL.